The rows below give T cell receptor beta chains drawn from one sample of a study of blood T cell repertoires in COVID-19. Clones were sequenced by immunoSEQ multiplex PCR, and TCRdb holds only the in-frame ones, with some missing. The data show approximately 150,000 clones, 80% to 90% seen once. The sample was peripheral blood. The receptors derive from a man between 60 and 75 years old with active or convalescent COVID-19. Both conserved end residues are part of each CDR3. A D gene is named only where the DNA matches it firmly. Only some rows state a clone size, as once, few, many or a class for expanded clones.

V gene	D gene	clone size	J gene	CDR3 protein	CDR3 DNA
TRBV9	TRBD1	.	TRBJ2-6	CASTPGQEISGANVLTF	TGTGCCAGCACCCCGGGACAGGAAATCTCTGGGGCCAACGTCCTGACTTTC
TRBV19	.	few	TRBJ2-7	CASSPLTGLEQYF	TGTGCCAGTAGTCCTCTCACGGGTCTCGAGCAGTACTTC
TRBV28	.	.	TRBJ1-6	CASSLPASGSPLHF	TGTGCCAGCAGTTTGCCAGCCTCGGGGTCACCCCTCCACTTT
TRBV7-9	.	.	TRBJ2-1	CASSLILASAYNEQFF	TGTGCCAGCAGCTTAATTCTCGCGTCGGCCTACAATGAGCAGTTCTTC
TRBV27	.	.	TRBJ2-1	CASSSRGRGRSSYNEQFF	TGTGCCAGCAGTTCTAGAGGGAGGGGGAGGAGCTCCTACAATGAGCAGTTCTTC
TRBV6-5	.	.	TRBJ1-5	CASRSGTLSNQPQHF	TGTGCCAGCAGATCCGGGACACTTAGCAATCAGCCCCAGCATTTT
TRBV28	.	.	TRBJ1-4	CASSFNEGLSEKLFF	TGTGCCAGCAGTTTTAACGAGGGTCTAAGTGAAAAACTGTTTTTT
TRBV7-2	TRBD2	few	TRBJ2-7	CASTLGLAGASSYEQYF	TGTGCCAGCACCCTAGGGCTAGCGGGAGCCAGCTCCTACGAGCAGTACTTC
TRBV5-4	TRBD2	.	TRBJ2-5	CASSPGRGETQYF	TGTGCCAGCAGCCCTGGGAGGGGAGAGACCCAGTACTTC
TRBV6-6	TRBD1	.	TRBJ2-7	CASSPTGGYEQYF	TGTGCCAGCAGTCCGACAGGGGGCTACGAGCAGTACTTC
TRBV28	.	.	TRBJ2-3	CASSLASPDTQYF	TGTGCCAGCAGCCTGGCTAGCCCGGATACGCAGTATTTT
TRBV20-1	TRBD1	few	TRBJ1-5	CSASERRSTGTLGNQPQHF	TGCAGTGCTAGTGAGCGGCGTTCGACAGGGACGCTGGGCAATCAGCCCCAGCATTTT
TRBV18	TRBD1	.	TRBJ2-1	CASSPTGQGIEQFF	TGTGCCAGCTCACCGACCGGACAGGGGATTGAGCAGTTCTTC
TRBV27	TRBD2	once	TRBJ2-3	CATSPTGGTDTQYF	TGTGCCACCTCTCCAACGGGAGGGACAGATACGCAGTATTTT
TRBV12-5	TRBD1	.	TRBJ2-3	CASGPDRGHTQYF	TGTGCTAGTGGTCCCGACAGGGGGCATACGCAGTATTTT
TRBV30	.	.	TRBJ2-7	CAWSVRGEQYF	TGTGCCTGGAGTGTCCGGGGCGAGCAGTACTTC
TRBV20-1	TRBD2	.	TRBJ2-1	CSASLGSGRGRGYNEQFF	TGCAGTGCTAGTCTCGGTAGCGGGAGGGGGAGGGGTTACAATGAGCAGTTCTTC
TRBV11-2	.	.	TRBJ1-2	CASSPWTLPNYGYTF	TGTGCCAGCAGCCCTTGGACACTTCCTAACTATGGCTACACCTTC
TRBV12-3/TRBV12-4	TRBD1	.	TRBJ1-2	CASRTGGSGYTF	TGTGCCAGCAGGACAGGGGGGAGTGGCTACACCTTC
TRBV10-3	TRBD2	.	TRBJ2-7	CAIRTSGKGEQYF	TGTGCCATCAGGACTAGCGGGAAGGGTGAGCAGTACTTC
TRBV7-9	TRBD1	.	TRBJ2-7	CASSSEEGGAYEQYF	TGTGCCAGCAGCTCCGAGGAAGGGGGCGCCTACGAGCAGTACTTC
TRBV11-3	TRBD2	once	TRBJ2-1	CASSGGGRHNEQFF	TGTGCCAGCAGTGGCGGCGGGAGACACAATGAGCAGTTCTTC
TRBV6-5	.	.	TRBJ2-7	CASSRNQGSSYEQYF	TGTGCCAGCAGTCGCAACCAGGGGAGCTCCTACGAGCAGTACTTC
TRBV18	.	.	TRBJ2-3	CASSATVGPADTQYF	TGTGCCAGCTCCGCGACCGTGGGGCCGGCAGATACGCAGTATTTT
TRBV19	TRBD1	.	TRBJ2-2	CASSIDRATGELFF	TGTGCCAGTAGCATCGACAGGGCCACCGGGGAGCTGTTTTTT
TRBV28	.	.	TRBJ1-6	CASSFRRDNSPLHF	TGTGCCAGCAGTTTTCGACGGGATAATTCACCCCTCCACTTT
TRBV6-6	.	.	TRBJ1-5	CASSYAVSQPQHF	TGTGCCAGCAGTTACGCGGTCTCTCAGCCCCAGCATTTT
TRBV5-1	TRBD2	.	TRBJ2-7	CASSPLAGGPGEQYF	TGCGCCAGCAGCCCTTTAGCGGGAGGGCCGGGCGAGCAGTACTTC
TRBV7-2	TRBD1	.	TRBJ2-2	CASSSYRGGELFF	TGTGCCAGCAGCTCATACAGGGGCGGGGAGCTGTTTTTT
TRBV7-9	TRBD2	.	TRBJ2-1	CASSPTSDEQFF	TGTGCCAGCAGCCCGACTAGCGATGAGCAGTTCTTC
TRBV7-8	.	.	TRBJ2-1	CASSLMSRGATYNEQFF	TGTGCCAGCAGCTTAATGTCCCGGGGGGCAACCTACAATGAGCAGTTCTTC
TRBV6-1	TRBD2	.	TRBJ2-7	CASSETSGRGEQYF	TGTGCCAGCAGTGAGACTAGCGGGAGAGGCGAGCAGTACTTC
TRBV9	TRBD2	few	TRBJ2-7	CASSVGGLAAYEQYF	TGTGCCAGCAGCGTAGGCGGACTAGCCGCCTACGAGCAGTACTTC
TRBV14	TRBD1	.	TRBJ1-2	CASSQVQGALYGYTF	TGTGCCAGCAGCCAAGTCCAGGGGGCTCTCTATGGCTACACCTTC
TRBV6-5	TRBD2	.	TRBJ2-2	CASSYRTSGNTGELFF	TGTGCCAGCAGTTACAGGACTAGCGGAAACACCGGGGAGCTGTTTTTT
TRBV28	.	.	TRBJ1-5	CASSKQSYSNQPQHF	TGTGCCAGCAGCAAACAGAGTTATAGCAATCAGCCCCAGCATTTT
TRBV2	.	.	TRBJ1-1	CASRGRQNTEAFF	TGTGCCAGCAGAGGTCGACAGAACACTGAAGCTTTCTTT
TRBV5-1	.	.	TRBJ1-4	CASSVDTTTNEKLFF	TGCGCCAGCAGCGTTGACACGACAACTAATGAAAAACTGTTTTTT
TRBV5-1	TRBD2	few	TRBJ2-7	CASSISGIDYEQYF	TGCGCCAGCAGCATTAGCGGGATAGACTACGAGCAGTACTTC
TRBV27	TRBD1	.	TRBJ2-5	CASSLDRGRWETQYF	TGTGCCAGCAGTTTGGACAGGGGGCGTTGGGAGACCCAGTACTTC
TRBV3-1/TRBV3-2	TRBD1	.	TRBJ2-5	CASSFPQGAPDQETQYF	TGTGCCAGCAGCTTCCCACAGGGGGCGCCGGACCAAGAGACCCAGTACTTC
TRBV23-1	.	once	TRBJ1-2	CASSRPRSSYGYTF	TGCGCCAGCAGTCGTCCCAGGTCCTCCTATGGCTACACCTTC
TRBV5-6	.	.	TRBJ2-2	CASSFSAGELFF	TGTGCCAGCAGCTTTTCAGCCGGGGAGCTGTTTTTT
TRBV6-5	TRBD2	.	TRBJ2-7	CASHPSGRSEEQYF	TGTGCCAGCCATCCTAGCGGGAGGTCGGAAGAGCAGTACTTC
TRBV3-1/TRBV3-2	.	many	TRBJ1-6	CASSSSSGGAPPPLHF	TGTGCCAGCAGCTCCAGCTCGGGGGGGGCGCCTCCACCCCTCCACTTT
TRBV6-1	TRBD1	.	TRBJ1-5	CASSDKAGGRQPQHF	TGTGCCAGCAGTGATAAGGCAGGGGGCAGACAGCCCCAGCATTTT
TRBV18	TRBD2	.	TRBJ2-4	CASSSVAGGADIQYF	TGTGCCAGCTCATCGGTTGCGGGGGGCGCGGACATTCAGTACTTC
TRBV5-6	TRBD1	.	TRBJ1-6	CASSFGTGYNSPLHF	TGTGCCAGCAGCTTCGGGACAGGCTATAATTCACCCCTCCACTTT